Shown below are 22 T cell receptor beta chains from a single sample sequenced in a study of post-analysis software for immune sequencing data. Study-level points and caveats: TRBV5-6, TRBV5-1 and TRBV20-1 were among roughly 5 TRBV segments more frequent in patients than controls.

Prepared libraries of TCR beta cDNA carried unique molecular identifiers. Using its own MiXCR run on the PCR reads, TCRdb lists one record per CDR3 protein. Of 150,000 to 200,000 distinct CDR3 sequences in the sample, about 30% were seen once. Their antigens are not known. The specimen sequenced was blood. These TCRs come from a girl aged 10-17 years with multiple sclerosis.

The gene calls are TRBV5-1 and TRBJ2-5, with D possibly being TRBD2 (6 bases). The CDR3 contains 16 residues. Between the trimmed V and J ends, which lost 2 bases and 3 bases, there was a span of 17 bases. CDR1 is SGHRS and CDR2 is YFSETQ in the germline V gene. CDR3: CASSFNLLAREETQYF. CDR3 in DNA: TGCGCCAGCAGCTTTAATCTCCTAGCGAGAGAAGAGACCCAGTACTTC.

This clonotype was detected only once. This chain uses TRBV5-1 with TRBJ1-1; 8 bases are a match to TRBD1. The CDR3 totals 13 residues. The germline CDR1 and CDR2 sequences are SGHRS and YFSETQ. Trimming at V came to 4 bases and at J to 10 bases, leaving 9 bases not matched to a gene. The CDR3 region is CASSPGQGELAFF. The CDR3 region has the DNA TGCGCCAGCAGCCCTGGACAGGGAGAGTTAGCTTTCTTT.

There are many counts of this clonotype. This chain connects TRBV7-9 to TRBJ2-3; unclear D gene. The CDR3 sequence is 15 residues long. V dropped 3 bases and J dropped 2 bases, with 12 bases sitting between them. Germline V gene data show CDR1 as SEHNR and CDR2 as FQNEAQ (reference sequence). CDR3 loop: CASSFGPASTDTQYF. CDR3 DNA: TGTGCCAGCAGCTTTGGACCTGCCTCCACAGATACGCAGTATTTT.

On this clonotype: The junction shows a germline mismatch at one end, possibly a read error. This chain connects TRBV6-1 to TRBJ2-1; 7 bases are shared with TRBD2. The CDR3 totals 15 residues. The germline V gene encodes CDR1 MNHNS and CDR2 SASEGT. Here the CDR3 reads CASRTREGSYDEQFF. The CDR3 DNA reads TGTGCCAGCAGGACTAGGGAGGGCTCCTACGATGAGCAGTTCTTC.

This clonotype occurred many times. This chain joins TRBV6-2 or TRBV6-3 and TRBJ2-7, with D possibly TRBD2 on 6 matching bases. The V gene lost 2 bases and the J gene lost 2 bases, with 13 bases spanning the gap. CDR3 size: 15 residues. Germline CDR1 is MNHEY and CDR2 is SVGEGT. CDR3 DNA: TGTGCCAGCAGTTACCTAAGTAGCGGAGCCTACGAGCAGTACTTC. This encodes CASSYLSSGAYEQYF.

Many counts were recorded for this clonotype. The gene calls are TRBV15 and TRBJ2-7, with 8 positions matching TRBD1. Germline assignment: CDR1 LNHNV and CDR2 YYDKDF (reference sequence). Trimming cost V 3 bases and J 1 base; bases outside gene matches: 5. The CDR3 extends over 15 amino acids. CDR3 sequence: CATSRARTGSYEQYF. The CDR3 nucleotides are TGTGCCACCAGCAGGGCCCGGACAGGGTCCTACGAGCAGTACTTC.

This clonotype was detected only a few times. Its ends do not fully match the called genes, so a read error is possible. The chain combines TRBV5-1 with TRBJ1-6; the match to TRBD1 covers 10 bases. The germline V gene encodes CDR1 SGHRS and CDR2 YFSETQ. This CDR3 has 17 amino acids. The CDR3: CASSFGGTGEGNSPPHF. The CDR3 nucleotides are TGCGCCAGCAGCTTTGGCGGGACAGGGGAAGGGAACTCACCCCCCCACTTT.

On this clonotype itself: A read error may produce the germline difference seen at one junction end. J is TRBJ2-7 and V is TRBV12-3 or TRBV12-4, with TRBD1 as a possible D gene (6 bases). The CDR3 has 14 residues. This CDR3 reads CAGSGVGDTYEQYF. As DNA, the CDR3 is TGTGCCGGCAGTGGGGTAGGGGACACCTACGAGCAGTACTTC.

This rearrangement joins TRBV12-3 or TRBV12-4 to TRBJ2-2; D unresolved. The CDR3 is 14 residues long. V was shortened by 4 bases and J by 8 bases, with 14 bases between the two germline ends. The CDR3 DNA is TGTGCCAGCAGTTCCTTCCTAGGGATAGGGGAGCTGTTTTTT. Amino acid sequence: CASSSFLGIGELFF.

At least ten counts were recorded for this clonotype. V is TRBV29-1 and J is TRBJ2-3; 7 bases match TRBD1. Germline CDR1 is SQVTM and CDR2 is ANQGSEA. With 7 bases clipped from V and 4 bases from J, the junction kept 17 bases outside the gene matches. CDR3 length: 16 residues. The CDR3, as DNA: TGCAGCGCCGATACGTACAGGGGTTCTCAGGCAGATACGCAGTATTTT. Its translation: CSADTYRGSQADTQYF.

This clonotype was seen at least ten times. V and J are TRBV9 and TRBJ2-3; TRBD2 matches at 12 bases. Germline CDR1 and CDR2: SGDLS and YYNGEE. This CDR3 has 17 residues. V lost 3 bases and J lost 2; bases outside the gene matches: 7. This CDR3 reads CASSEQGLAGPTDTQYF. The CDR3 region has the DNA TGTGCCAGCAGCGAGCAGGGACTAGCGGGCCCCACAGATACGCAGTATTTT.

The sample holds many counts of this clonotype. The chain employs TRBV4-1 and TRBJ2-1; 9 nucleotides agree with TRBD2. The CDR3 length is 17 residues. The V gene's germline CDR1 is MGHRA and CDR2 YSYEKL. V gave up 1 base and J gave up 7 bases; unmatched junction bases: 11. CDR3 bases: TGCGCCAGCAGCCAAGCTCCGGCGGCTAGCGGGACAAATGAGCAGTTCTTC. The encoded protein is CASSQAPAASGTNEQFF.

On this clonotype: Since a much larger clone is just one base distant, this may be a read error. CDR3 bases: TGTGCCAGCAGTGATATCTTTAGGACAGGGAGCACAGATACGCAGTATTTT. It codes for CASSDIFRTGSTDTQYF. The chain recombines TRBV25-1 with TRBJ2-3; 8 nucleotides match TRBD1. CDR3 length: 17 residues. Germline V CDR1 and CDR2: MGHDK, SYGVNS. The junction had 8 bases not matched to a gene; V was cut back by 3 bases and J by 0 bases.

This clonotype was counted only a few times. The chain uses TRBV7-3 and TRBJ1-3; D unclear. Trimming stripped 2 bases from V and 7 bases from J, with 9 bases between. The germline V gene encodes CDR1 SGHTA and CDR2 FQGTGA. CDR3 length: 13 residues. The CDR3 nucleotides read TGTGCCAGCAGCTTAGATCTAGGGAACACCATATATTTT. Residues: CASSLDLGNTIYF.

In its sample, this clonotype was seen once. The junction and the germline gene differ at one end; a read error may be behind it. This chain's CDR3 is CASSRDRDSPPHF. Here the CDR3 DNA reads TGTGCCAGCAGCCGGGACAGGGACTCACCCCCCCACTTT. The V and J genes are TRBV12-3 or TRBV12-4 and TRBJ1-6, with TRBD1 matching 9 bases. CDR3 length equals 13 residues.

As for this clonotype: A much bigger clone sits one base away, suggesting this may be a read error. The genes are TRBV9 and TRBJ1-2, with D unresolved. The CDR3 extends over 15 amino acids. Germline V gene data show CDR1 as SGDLS and CDR2 as YYNGEE. The CDR3 region has the DNA TGTACCAGCAGCGGAGAGCAACGGGCGCCCTATGGCTACACCTTC. Its protein is CTSSGEQRAPYGYTF.

With regard to this clonotype: With a much larger clone just one base away, this may be a read error. The V call is TRBV12-3 or TRBV12-4, the J call TRBJ2-3, with D unresolved. The CDR3 sequence is 11 residues long. CDR3 in amino acids: CACRRTDTQYF. CDR3 in DNA: TGTGCCTGCAGGCGCACAGATACGCAGTATTTT.

This clonotype was observed at least ten times. V usage is TRBV10-3 and J usage is TRBJ1-5, with D perhaps TRBD1 (5 bases). Deletions cut 6 bases from V and 6 bases from J, with 9 bases between. CDR1 and CDR2 from the germline V gene are ENHRY and SYGVKD. The CDR3 runs to 12 residues. The CDR3 coding sequence is TGTGCCATCAGGACAGTTCCTCAGCCCCAGCATTTT. Translation gives CAIRTVPQPQHF.

The chain joins TRBV19 to TRBJ2-1; 8 bases agree with TRBD2. The CDR3 is 18 amino acids. J gave up 3 bases and V 5 bases, and 15 bases lay outside the gene matches. Germline CDR1 LNHDA, CDR2 SQIVND (reference sequence). The chain's CDR3 is CASSLSGGIWRGYNEQFF. CDR3 sequence (DNA): TGTGCCAGTAGTCTCTCGGGGGGGATCTGGAGGGGCTACAATGAGCAGTTCTTC.

The chain joins TRBV27 to TRBJ2-1, with TRBD1 identical over 7 bases. Germline assignment: CDR1 MNHEY and CDR2 SMNVEV (reference sequence). Trimming cost V 7 bases and J 2 bases; bases outside gene matches: 8. The CDR3 runs 15 residues. CDR3 region: CASTMGQSAYNEQFF. The DNA for the CDR3 is TGTGCCAGCACCATGGGACAGAGCGCCTACAATGAGCAGTTCTTC.

The chain carries TRBV11-2 and TRBJ2-5, with a weak D call TRBD1 (6 bases). Germline CDR1 reads SGHAT; CDR2 reads FQNNGV. V lost 5 bases and J 1 base, leaving 17 bases between the germline ends. The CDR3 extends over 16 amino acids. DNA for the CDR3: TGTGCCAGCAGCCCGCTGGGGGCTCGGAGCCAAGAGACCCAGTACTTC. It translates to CASSPLGARSQETQYF.

The gene calls are TRBV20-1 and TRBJ2-5; TRBD2 matches at 12 bases. Losses at the gene ends were 6 bases for V and 1 base for J; bases not matched to a gene: 3. The CDR3 is made up of 14 amino acids. Germline CDR1 reads DFQATT; CDR2 reads SNEGSKA (reference sequence). The chain's CDR3 is CSAWTSGIQETQYF. CDR3 DNA: TGCAGTGCGTGGACTAGCGGGATCCAAGAGACCCAGTACTTC.